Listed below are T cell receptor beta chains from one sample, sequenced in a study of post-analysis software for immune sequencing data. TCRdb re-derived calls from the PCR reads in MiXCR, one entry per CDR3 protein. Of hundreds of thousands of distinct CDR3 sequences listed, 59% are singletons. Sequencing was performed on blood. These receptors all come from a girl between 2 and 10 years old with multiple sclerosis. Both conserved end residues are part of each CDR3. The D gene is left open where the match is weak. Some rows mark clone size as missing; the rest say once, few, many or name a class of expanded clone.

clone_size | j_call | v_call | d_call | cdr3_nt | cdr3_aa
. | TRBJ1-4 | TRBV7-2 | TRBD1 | TGTGCCAGCAGCTTAACAGGGGCTCGTGAAAAACTGTTTTTT | CASSLTGAREKLFF
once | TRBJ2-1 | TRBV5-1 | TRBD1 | TGCGCCGGCAGCTTGGTCGAGACAGGGGCACATGAGCAGTTCTTC | CAGSLVETGAHEQFF
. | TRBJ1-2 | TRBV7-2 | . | TGTGCCAGCAGCTTAGGTGGGGGGCACTGTGGCTACACCTTC | CASSLGGGHCGYTF
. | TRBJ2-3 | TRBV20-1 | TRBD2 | TGCAGTGCTAGAGATCTGCGGCGGGAGACCACAGATACGCAGTATTTT | CSARDLRRETTDTQYF
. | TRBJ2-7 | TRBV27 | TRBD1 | TGTGCCAGCAAGGACAGGGATACCTACGAGCAGTACTTC | CASKDRDTYEQYF
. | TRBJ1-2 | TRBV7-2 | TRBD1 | TGTGCCAGCAGCTTAGCAGGACAGGAACACTATGGCTACACCTTC | CASSLAGQEHYGYTF
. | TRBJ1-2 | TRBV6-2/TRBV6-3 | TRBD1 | TGTGCCAGCACCTTACAGGGGAACTATGGCTACACCTTC | CASTLQGNYGYTF
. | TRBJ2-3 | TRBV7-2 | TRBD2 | TGTGCCAGCAGCTTAGGCGGGAGGGCCGCAGATACGCAGTATTTT | CASSLGGRAADTQYF
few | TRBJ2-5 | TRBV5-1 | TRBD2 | TGCGCCAGCAGCTTGGTCCCTAGCGGGGTTGAGACCCAGTACTTC | CASSLVPSGVETQYF
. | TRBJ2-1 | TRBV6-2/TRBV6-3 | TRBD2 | TGTGCCAGCAGTTACTTCTCTGGCGGGAGGATAAGGAAAAATGAGCAGTTCTTC | CASSYFSGGRIRKNEQFF
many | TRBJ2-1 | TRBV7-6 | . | TGTGCCAGCAGCCCCCTACCTGATTCAATGATTGAGCAGTTCTTC | CASSPLPDSMIEQFF
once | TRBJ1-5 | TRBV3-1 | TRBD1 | TGTGCCACCACAGGACAGGGTGGCAATCAGCCCCAGCATTTT | CATTGQGGNQPQHF
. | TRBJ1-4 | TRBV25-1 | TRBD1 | TGTGCCAGCAGTGAAGGGGGAACAGGGGATATAAAACTGTTTTTT | CASSEGGTGDIKLFF
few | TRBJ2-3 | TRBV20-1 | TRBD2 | TGCAGTGCTGGACTAGCGGGTAGCACAGATACGCAGTATTTT | CSAGLAGSTDTQYF
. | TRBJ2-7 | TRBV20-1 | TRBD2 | TGCAGTGCGCTACCGCGACTAGCGGGACCCTCCTACGAGCAGTACTTC | CSALPRLAGPSYEQYF
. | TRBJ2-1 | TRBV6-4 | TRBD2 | TGTGCCAGCAGTGACGGACTAGCGGGCTACAATGAGCAGTTCTTC | CASSDGLAGYNEQFF
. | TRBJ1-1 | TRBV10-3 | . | TGTGCCACAGAAGAGGGCCTGATGAACACTGAAGCTTTCTTT | CATEEGLMNTEAFF
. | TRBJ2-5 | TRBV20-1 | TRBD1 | TGCAGTGCTAGAGCCCTGACAGGGGCCAAGACCCAGTACTTC | CSARALTGAKTQYF
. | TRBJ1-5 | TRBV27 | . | TGTGCCAGCAGTCCCTTACAGGGCCCGAATCAGCCCCAGCATTTT | CASSPLQGPNQPQHF
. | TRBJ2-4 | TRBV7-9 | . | TGTGCCAGCAGCTTAGTGGGAGGAACCGGCATTCAGTACTTC | CASSLVGGTGIQYF
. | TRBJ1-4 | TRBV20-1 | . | TGCAGTGCTAGAGGGACGACGGAGCCTAATGAAAAACGGTTTTTT | CSARGTTEPNEKRFF